What follows describes a single T cell receptor (beta chain). This clonotype was detected many times. Its antigen target is currently unknown. The sample holds no much larger clone one base away, and base qualities are not on file. Reads for this sample came from an Illumina HiSeq 2500. Quantitative 5'-RACE with molecular barcodes was the method used to prepare the TCR beta libraries. In the paper's pipeline: To identify disease-linked TCR variants, a new computational method was used, one built on a probabilistic model of VDJ rearrangement. TCRdb cleaned the public reads at Q25 with fastp, built clones with MiXCR and kept in-frame beta chains. Rows with one shared CDR3 protein collapse into an entry with the most common genes and DNA. The V and J calls and clone size come from TCRdb's table, not from the authors' own analysis. The table for this sample lists some 200,000 distinct CDR3 sequences; about 13% of them were counted only once. Approximately 16% of the sample is in the top ten clones.

This entry is derived from a study of CD8 T cells in ankylosing spondylitis (TCRdb year 2017). At the level of the whole study: T cell receptor beta repertoires were profiled in healthy donors and ankylosing spondylitis patients so that disease-linked TCR variants could be found. The whole study cohort included over 85 healthy donors and over 20 ankylosing spondylitis patients. Peripheral blood was sampled, and synovial fluid was also collected from ankylosing spondylitis patients.

The paper as a whole reports these results and caveats: Some motif variants were previously reported in synovial fluid and blood of reactive arthritis patients, suggesting common disease-initiation mechanisms. A TCR beta motif made up of fewer than 10 highly homologous amino acid variants appeared to be characteristic of blood from ankylosing spondylitis patients. The disease-linked clones were reported as significantly enriched in matched synovial fluid samples from ankylosing spondylitis patients. In peripheral blood, the disease-linked clones were found at relatively low frequencies and had a CD8+ phenotype.

This clonotype was obtained from a male donor with ankylosing spondylitis or in good health (not recorded which). The sequenced sample was blood, either unsorted or a sorted T cell fraction (not recorded which).

This receptor has the CDR3 CASSLAYFINNQPQHF. The DNA reads as follows: TGTGCCAGCAGTTTAGCTTATTTTATAAACAATCAGCCCCAGCATTTT. The V and J genes are TRBV12-3 or TRBV12-4 and TRBJ1-5, with no D gene named confidently. Counted from cysteine to phenylalanine, this CDR3 has 16 amino acids. Only the CDR3 DNA stays, 48 bases, in frame from base 1. The junction carries 12 bases between V and J, which are trimmed by 0 bases and 3 bases respectively.